Listed here are 18 T cell receptor beta chains from one sample, sequenced in a study of CD8 T cells in ankylosing spondylitis. TCRdb re-called the 5' RACE reads through MiXCR, storing one row per CDR3 protein. The top ten clones hold 4.5% to 6% of a sample with 150,000 to 200,000 distinct CDR3 sequences, about a third of them seen once. The sequenced sample consisted of synovial fluid, either unsorted or a sorted T cell fraction (not recorded which). The origin of the receptors is a male donor with ankylosing spondylitis.

This clonotype came up many times. The chain carries TRBV28 and TRBJ1-6, with D tentatively TRBD1 (6 bases). Germline V gene lookup returns CDR1 MDHEN and CDR2 SYDVKM. Trimming took off 7 bases at V and 8 bases at J, with 15 bases between the two ends. There are 14 residues in the CDR3. Here the CDR3 reads CASNPQGFDSPLHF. The CDR3 nucleotides are TGTGCCAGCAACCCTCAGGGGTTTGATTCACCCCTCCACTTT.

This chain links TRBV20-1 with TRBJ1-4, with a tentative D call TRBD1 (6 bases). This CDR3 spans 15 amino acids. V was clipped by 4 bases and J by 5 bases, with 17 bases between them. Per the germline V gene, CDR1 is DFQATT and CDR2 is SNEGSKA (reference sequence). The CDR3 region has the DNA TGCAGTGCTATACGCCTACAGGGAAGGAATGAAAAACTGTTTTTT. It codes for CSAIRLQGRNEKLFF.

This chain uses TRBV7-3 with TRBJ2-3; D is uncertain. The germline V gene encodes CDR1 SGHTA and CDR2 FQGTGA. V lost 5 bases and J 3 bases, leaving 9 bases between the germline ends. The CDR3 has 13 amino acids. The CDR3 loop reads CASSPYFTDTQYF. CDR3 DNA sequence: TGTGCCAGCAGCCCGTACTTTACAGATACGCAGTATTTT.

This clonotype occurred a few times. The chain is built from TRBV12-3 or TRBV12-4 and TRBJ1-6, with D hard to call. The CDR3 sequence is 12 residues long. The V and J ends lost 3 bases and 8 bases respectively, with 5 bases between them. In DNA form, the CDR3 reads TGTGCCAGCAGTTTGAGCTATTCACCCCTCCACTTT. The encoded protein is CASSLSYSPLHF.

J is TRBJ2-2 and V is TRBV29-1, with D unresolved. The V gene lost 4 bases and the J gene lost 0 bases, with 9 bases spanning the gap. This CDR3 spans 14 amino acids. Per germline, CDR1 SQVTM and CDR2 ANQGSEA. The CDR3, as DNA: TGCAGCGTTGCCCATCGCGCGAACACCGGGGAGCTGTTTTTT. This gives the protein CSVAHRANTGELFF.

This chain joins TRBV20-1 and TRBJ1-6; D gene unclear. In germline, CDR1 is DFQATT, CDR2 SNEGSKA (reference sequence). Trimming pared 1 base from V and 8 bases from J, leaving 12 bases between. The CDR3 extends over 14 amino acids. The CDR3 is CSARAQKRDSPLHF. CDR3 in DNA: TGCAGTGCTAGAGCACAAAAAAGGGATTCACCCCTCCACTTT.

The rearrangement joins TRBV6-4 to TRBJ1-1; no reliable D call. Trimming removed 6 bases from V and 0 bases from J, with 11 bases in between. CDR1 and CDR2 (germline): MRHNA, SNTAGT. The CDR3 spans 14 residues. The CDR3 sequence: CASRPTAMNTEAFF. CDR3 sequence (DNA): TGTGCCAGCAGGCCTACAGCAATGAACACTGAAGCTTTCTTT.

The chain couples TRBV7-2 to TRBJ1-3; D is perhaps TRBD1 (5 bases). Germline CDR1 SGHTA, CDR2 FQGNSA. There are 16 residues in the CDR3. Trimming left V 2 bases short and J 8 bases short, with 19 bases between. The CDR3 reads CASSLKPSGRADTIYF. The CDR3 bases are TGTGCCAGCAGCTTAAAGCCAAGCGGCAGGGCAGACACCATATATTTT.

There are a few counts of this clonotype. The chain joins TRBV5-1 to TRBJ2-1; D perhaps matches TRBD2 (6 bases). The V gene's germline CDR1 is SGHRS and CDR2 YFSETQ. This CDR3 has 13 amino acids. V was trimmed by 5 bases and J by 5 bases, leaving 11 bases between them. CDR3 residues: CASRGRDDNEQFF. In DNA, the CDR3 is TGCGCCAGCAGGGGGCGGGACGACAATGAGCAGTTCTTC.

This clonotype was observed at least ten times. The chain employs TRBV12-3 or TRBV12-4 and TRBJ1-1; no clear D. The CDR3 has 18 residues. Between the trimmed V and J ends, which lost 7 bases and 0 bases, there was a span of 24 bases. The CDR3 DNA reads as TGTGCCAGCACCCTGAAATACCAGGCCCGCGGAATGAACACTGAAGCTTTCTTT. Its protein is CASTLKYQARGMNTEAFF.

The chain recombines TRBV5-6 with TRBJ1-1; 9 bases map to TRBD1. The CDR3 has 15 amino acids. The germline CDR1 and CDR2 sequences are SGHDT and YYEEEE. V dropped 3 bases and J dropped 3; count of bases not matched to a gene: 6. In DNA form, the CDR3 reads TGTGCCAGCAGCTCGACAGGGGGGATATACACTGAAGCTTTCTTT. Encoded protein: CASSSTGGIYTEAFF.

The gene calls are TRBV7-8 and TRBJ1-5; 8 bases match TRBD1. From germline, CDR1 is SGHVS and CDR2 FQNEAQ. Trimming removed 4 bases from V and 5 bases from J; junction bases left unmatched: 7. This CDR3 comprises 15 residues. CDR3 residues: CASSSMTGADQPQHF. The CDR3, as DNA: TGTGCCAGCAGCTCAATGACAGGGGCGGATCAGCCCCAGCATTTT.

The chain employs TRBV24-1 and TRBJ2-2; D gene uncertain. V was cut by 3 bases and J by 1 base, with 8 bases left in between. Per germline, CDR1 KGHDR and CDR2 SFDVKD. CDR3 length: 15 residues. The CDR3 coding sequence is TGTGCCACCAGTGATATGACCAGGAACACCGGGGAGCTGTTTTTT. Translated, it gives CATSDMTRNTGELFF.

This chain connects TRBV20-1 to TRBJ2-1, with 10 bases identical to TRBD2. The germline V gene encodes CDR1 DFQATT and CDR2 SNEGSKA (reference sequence). The CDR3 has 16 amino acids. Losses at the gene ends were 6 bases for V and 7 bases for J; bases not matched to a gene: 15. CDR3 protein: CSAPKSSSGGFNEQFF. The CDR3 nucleotides read TGCAGTGCCCCAAAGAGCTCTAGCGGGGGATTTAATGAGCAGTTCTTC.

This chain joins TRBV7-9 and TRBJ1-1; D is possibly TRBD1 (6 bases). V lost 1 base to trimming and J lost 4 bases, with 16 bases between them. This CDR3 is built from 16 residues. CDR1 is SEHNR and CDR2 is FQNEAQ in the germline V gene (reference sequence). The chain's CDR3 is CASSLDPRGVGTEAFF. The CDR3 bases are TGTGCCAGCAGCTTAGACCCCAGGGGCGTTGGCACTGAAGCTTTCTTT.

The rearrangement uses TRBV29-1 and TRBJ2-3, with 7 bases identical to TRBD2. The germline gives CDR1 SQVTM, CDR2 ANQGSEA. This CDR3 contains 17 residues. J was trimmed by 2 bases and V by 4 bases; bases with no gene match: 15. The CDR3, as DNA: TGCAGCGTTGTGGGGGGGACTCTTCCAATTTCCACAGATACGCAGTATTTT. It yields the protein CSVVGGTLPISTDTQYF.

The gene calls are TRBV5-1 and TRBJ1-2; D remains unclear. Deletions cut 1 base from V and 5 bases from J, with 24 bases between. The CDR3 covers 18 residues. Germline CDR1 is SGHRS and CDR2 is YFSETQ. The CDR3 DNA reads as TGCGCCAGCAGCTTGAGCGGAAGCCGAGTTGGTCTCAGTTATGGCTACACCTTC. As protein: CASSLSGSRVGLSYGYTF.

The V and J genes are TRBV5-1 and TRBJ2-6, with 8 positions matching TRBD1. Germline V lookup: CDR1 SGHRS, CDR2 YFSETQ. V lost 7 bases, J lost 0 bases, and 9 bases stayed unmatched. The CDR3 is made up of 17 amino acids. CDR3 DNA sequence: TGCGCCAGCCTTGGGGGGACAGGCCTCTCTGGGGCCAACGTCCTGACTTTC. As protein: CASLGGTGLSGANVLTF.